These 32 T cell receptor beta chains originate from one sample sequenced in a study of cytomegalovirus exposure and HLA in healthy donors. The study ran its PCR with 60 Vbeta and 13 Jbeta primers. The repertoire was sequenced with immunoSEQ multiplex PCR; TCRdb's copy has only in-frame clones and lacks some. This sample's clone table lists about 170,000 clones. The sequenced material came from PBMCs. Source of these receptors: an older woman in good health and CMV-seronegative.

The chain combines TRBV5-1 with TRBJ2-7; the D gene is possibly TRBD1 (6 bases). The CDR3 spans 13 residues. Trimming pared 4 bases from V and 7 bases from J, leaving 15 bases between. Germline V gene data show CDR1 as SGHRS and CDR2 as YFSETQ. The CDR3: CASSRTDQGEQYF. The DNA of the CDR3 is TGCGCCAGCAGCCGGACCGACCAGGGGGAGCAGTACTTC.

The CDR3 here is CASSLTKTSGSEGRGYNEQFF. In nucleotides, the CDR3 is TGTGCCAGCAGCTTAACGAAGACTAGCGGCTCAGAAGGGAGGGGGTACAATGAGCAGTTCTTC. The chain employs TRBV7-3 and TRBJ2-1; 9 bases fit TRBD2. V shed 0 bases, J shed 4 bases, and the junction held 19 bases outside the gene matches. The CDR3 is 21 amino acids. Germline CDR1 SGHTA, CDR2 FQGTGA.

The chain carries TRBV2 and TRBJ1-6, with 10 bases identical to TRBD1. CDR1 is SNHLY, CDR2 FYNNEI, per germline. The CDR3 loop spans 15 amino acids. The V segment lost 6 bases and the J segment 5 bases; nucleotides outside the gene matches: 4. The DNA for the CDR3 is TGTGCCAGCAGGCGAGGGACAGGGGATAATTCACCCCTCCACTTT. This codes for CASRRGTGDNSPLHF.

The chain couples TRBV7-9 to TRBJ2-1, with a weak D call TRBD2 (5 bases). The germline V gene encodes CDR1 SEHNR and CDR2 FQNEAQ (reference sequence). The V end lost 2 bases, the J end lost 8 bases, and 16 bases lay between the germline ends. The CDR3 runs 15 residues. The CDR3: CASSLSRTSPYEQFF. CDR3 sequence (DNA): TGTGCCAGCAGCTTAAGCCGGACTTCCCCATATGAGCAGTTCTTC.

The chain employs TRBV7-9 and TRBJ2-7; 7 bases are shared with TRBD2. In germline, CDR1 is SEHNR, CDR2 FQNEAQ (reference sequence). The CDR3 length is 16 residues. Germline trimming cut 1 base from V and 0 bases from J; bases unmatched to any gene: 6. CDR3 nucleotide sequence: TGTGCCAGCAGCTTAGAGGGAGGGAAGGCCTCCTACGAGCAGTACTTC. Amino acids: CASSLEGGKASYEQYF.

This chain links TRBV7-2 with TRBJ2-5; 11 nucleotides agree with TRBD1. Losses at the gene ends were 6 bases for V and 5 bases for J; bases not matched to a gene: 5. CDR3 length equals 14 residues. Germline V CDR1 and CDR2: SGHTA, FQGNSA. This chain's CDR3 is CASRQRTGGETQYF. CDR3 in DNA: TGTGCCAGCAGGCAGCGGACAGGGGGCGAGACCCAGTACTTC.

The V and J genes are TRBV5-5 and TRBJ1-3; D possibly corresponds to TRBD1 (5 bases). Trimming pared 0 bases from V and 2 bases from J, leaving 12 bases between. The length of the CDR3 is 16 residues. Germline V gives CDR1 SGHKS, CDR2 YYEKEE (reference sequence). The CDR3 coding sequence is TGTGCCAGCAGCTTGGCAACAGGCGCCACTGGAAACACCATATATTTT. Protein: CASSLATGATGNTIYF.

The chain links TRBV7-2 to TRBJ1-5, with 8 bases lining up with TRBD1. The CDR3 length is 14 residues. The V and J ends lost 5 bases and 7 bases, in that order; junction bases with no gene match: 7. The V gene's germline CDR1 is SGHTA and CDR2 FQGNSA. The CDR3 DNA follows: TGTGCCAGCAGCCCGGACAGGGCGAGGCAGCCCCAGCATTTT. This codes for CASSPDRARQPQHF.

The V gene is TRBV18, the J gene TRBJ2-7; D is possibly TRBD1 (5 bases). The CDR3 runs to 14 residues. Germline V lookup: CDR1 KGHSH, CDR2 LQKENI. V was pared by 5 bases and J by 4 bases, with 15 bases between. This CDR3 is CASSSYDSSYEQYF. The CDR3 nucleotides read TGTGCCAGCTCATCATATGACAGCTCGTACGAGCAGTACTTC. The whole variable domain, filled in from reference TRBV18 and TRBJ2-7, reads NAGVMQNPRHLVRRRGQEARLRCSPMKGHSHVYWYRQLPEEGLKFMVYLQKENIIDESGMPKERFSAEFPKEGPSILRIQQVVRGDSAAYFCASSSYDSSYEQYFGPGTRLTVT.

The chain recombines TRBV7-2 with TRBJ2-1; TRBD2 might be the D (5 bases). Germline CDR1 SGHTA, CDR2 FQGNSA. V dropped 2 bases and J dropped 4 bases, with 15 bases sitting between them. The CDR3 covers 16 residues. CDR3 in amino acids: CASSLRGPRGYNEQFF. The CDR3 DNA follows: TGTGCCAGCAGCTTAAGAGGGCCCCGGGGATACAATGAGCAGTTCTTC.

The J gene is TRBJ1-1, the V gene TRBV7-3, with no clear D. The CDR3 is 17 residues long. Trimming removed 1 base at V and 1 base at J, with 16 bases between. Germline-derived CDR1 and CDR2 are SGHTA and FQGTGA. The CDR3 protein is CASSLMVSSEGNTEAFF. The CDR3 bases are TGTGCCAGCAGCTTAATGGTGAGCTCCGAGGGGAACACTGAAGCTTTCTTT. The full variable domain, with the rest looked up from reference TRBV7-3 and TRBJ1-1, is GAGVSQTPSNKVTEKGKYVELRCDPISGHTALYWYRQSLGQGPEFLIYFQGTGAADDSGLPNDRFFAVRPEGSVSTLKIQRTERGDSAVYLCASSLMVSSEGNTEAFFGQGTRLTVV.

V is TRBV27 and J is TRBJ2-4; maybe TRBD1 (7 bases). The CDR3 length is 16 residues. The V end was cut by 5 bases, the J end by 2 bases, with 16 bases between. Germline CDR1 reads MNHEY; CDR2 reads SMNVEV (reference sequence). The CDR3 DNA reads TGTGCCAGCAGTGCCCTATCAGGGGGGTCCAAAAACATTCAGTACTTC. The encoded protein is CASSALSGGSKNIQYF.

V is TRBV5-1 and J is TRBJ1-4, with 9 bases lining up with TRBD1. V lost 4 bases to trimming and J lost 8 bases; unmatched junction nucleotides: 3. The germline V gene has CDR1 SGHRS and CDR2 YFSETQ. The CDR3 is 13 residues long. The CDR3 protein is CASSLGQGEKLFF. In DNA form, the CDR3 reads TGCGCCAGCAGCCTGGGACAGGGAGAAAAACTGTTTTTT.

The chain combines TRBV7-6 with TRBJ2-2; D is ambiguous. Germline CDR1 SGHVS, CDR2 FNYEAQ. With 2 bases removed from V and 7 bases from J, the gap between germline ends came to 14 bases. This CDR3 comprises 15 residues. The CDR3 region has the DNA TGTGCCAGCAGCTTATCTACTCTAGTAATCGGGGAGCTGTTTTTT. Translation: CASSLSTLVIGELFF.

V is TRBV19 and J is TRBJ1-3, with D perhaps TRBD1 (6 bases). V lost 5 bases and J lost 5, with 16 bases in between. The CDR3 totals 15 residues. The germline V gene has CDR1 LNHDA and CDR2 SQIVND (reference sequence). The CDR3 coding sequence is TGTGCCAGTAGTGTCCGGGACAAAGGAAGAAACACCATATATTTT. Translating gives CASSVRDKGRNTIYF.

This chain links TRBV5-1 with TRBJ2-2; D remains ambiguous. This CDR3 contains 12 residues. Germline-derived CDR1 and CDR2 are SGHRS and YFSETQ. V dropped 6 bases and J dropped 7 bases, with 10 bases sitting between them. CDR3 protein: CASNRSVGELFF. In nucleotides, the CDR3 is TGCGCCAGCAACAGATCTGTCGGGGAGCTGTTTTTT.

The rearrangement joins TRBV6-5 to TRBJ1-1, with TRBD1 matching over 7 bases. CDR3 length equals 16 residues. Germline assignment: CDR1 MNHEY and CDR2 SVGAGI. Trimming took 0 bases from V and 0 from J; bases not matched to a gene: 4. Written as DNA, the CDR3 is TGTGCCAGCAGTTACTCGGGAGACAGGGTGAACACTGAAGCTTTCTTT. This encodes CASSYSGDRVNTEAFF.

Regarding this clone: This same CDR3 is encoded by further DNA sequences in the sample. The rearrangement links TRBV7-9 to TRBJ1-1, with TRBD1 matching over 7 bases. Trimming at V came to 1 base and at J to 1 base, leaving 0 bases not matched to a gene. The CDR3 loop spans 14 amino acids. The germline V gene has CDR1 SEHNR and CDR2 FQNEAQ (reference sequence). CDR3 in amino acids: CASSLGQGNTEAFF. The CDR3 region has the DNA TGTGCCAGCAGCTTAGGACAGGGGAACACTGAAGCTTTCTTT.

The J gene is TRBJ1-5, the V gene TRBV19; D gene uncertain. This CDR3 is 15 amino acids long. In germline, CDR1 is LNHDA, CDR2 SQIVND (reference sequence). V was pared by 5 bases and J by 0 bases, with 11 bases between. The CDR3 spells CASSSQTYSNQPQHF. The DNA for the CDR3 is TGTGCCAGTAGTTCACAGACGTATAGCAATCAGCCCCAGCATTTT.

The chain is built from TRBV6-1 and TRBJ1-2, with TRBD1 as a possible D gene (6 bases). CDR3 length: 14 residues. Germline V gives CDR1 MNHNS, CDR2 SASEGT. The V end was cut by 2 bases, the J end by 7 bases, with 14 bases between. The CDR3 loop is CASSEIRDIAGYTF. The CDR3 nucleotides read TGTGCCAGCAGTGAAATCCGGGACATAGCTGGCTACACCTTC.

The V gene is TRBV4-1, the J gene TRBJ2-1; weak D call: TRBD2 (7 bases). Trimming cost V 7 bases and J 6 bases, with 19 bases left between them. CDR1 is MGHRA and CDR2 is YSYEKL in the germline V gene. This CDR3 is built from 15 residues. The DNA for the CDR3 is TGCGCCAGCACAAAGGGGGGACTAATGGGCAATGAGCAGTTCTTC. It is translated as CASTKGGLMGNEQFF.

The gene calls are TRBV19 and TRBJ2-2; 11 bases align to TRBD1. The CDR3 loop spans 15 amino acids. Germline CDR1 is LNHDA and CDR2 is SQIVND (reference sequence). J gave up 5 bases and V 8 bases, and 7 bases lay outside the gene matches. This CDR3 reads CASVSRDRGTGELFF. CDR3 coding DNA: TGTGCCAGTGTGTCCCGGGACAGGGGGACCGGGGAGCTGTTTTTT.

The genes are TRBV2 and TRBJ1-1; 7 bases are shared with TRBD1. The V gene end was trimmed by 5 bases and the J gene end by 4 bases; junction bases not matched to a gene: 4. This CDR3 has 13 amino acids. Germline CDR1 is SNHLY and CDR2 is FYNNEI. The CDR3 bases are TGTGCCAGCAGTAAGGACAGGACCACTGAAGCTTTCTTT. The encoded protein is CASSKDRTTEAFF.

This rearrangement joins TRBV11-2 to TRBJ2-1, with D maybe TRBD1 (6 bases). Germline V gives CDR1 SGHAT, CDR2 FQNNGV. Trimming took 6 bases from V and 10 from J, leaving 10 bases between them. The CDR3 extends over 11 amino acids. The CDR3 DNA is TGTGCCAGCAGATCAGGGGTCGAGCAGTTCTTC. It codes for CASRSGVEQFF.

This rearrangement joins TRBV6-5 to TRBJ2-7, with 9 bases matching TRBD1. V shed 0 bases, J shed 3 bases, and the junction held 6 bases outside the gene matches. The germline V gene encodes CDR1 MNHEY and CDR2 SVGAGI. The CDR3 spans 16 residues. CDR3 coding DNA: TGTGCCAGCAGTTACTCTGGGACAGGGCCCCTCTACGAGCAGTACTTC. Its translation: CASSYSGTGPLYEQYF.

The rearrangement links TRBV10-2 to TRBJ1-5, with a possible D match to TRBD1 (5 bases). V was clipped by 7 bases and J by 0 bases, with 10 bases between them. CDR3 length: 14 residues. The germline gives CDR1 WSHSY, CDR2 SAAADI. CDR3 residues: CASNGGNSNQPQHF. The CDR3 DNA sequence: TGCGCCAGCAACGGGGGTAATAGCAATCAGCCCCAGCATTTT.

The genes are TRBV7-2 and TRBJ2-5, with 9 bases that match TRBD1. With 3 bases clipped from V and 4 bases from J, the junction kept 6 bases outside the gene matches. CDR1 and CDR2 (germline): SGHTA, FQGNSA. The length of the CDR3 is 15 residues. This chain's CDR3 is CASSFDRGEGETQYF. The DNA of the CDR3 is TGTGCCAGCAGCTTTGACAGGGGGGAAGGAGAGACCCAGTACTTC.

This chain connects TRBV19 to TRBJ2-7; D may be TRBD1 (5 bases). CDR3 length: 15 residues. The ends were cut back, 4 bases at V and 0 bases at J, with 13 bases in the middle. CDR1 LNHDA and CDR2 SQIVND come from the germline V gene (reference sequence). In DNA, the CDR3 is TGTGCCAGTAGTAGATGGGCAGGGTTCTCCTACGAGCAGTACTTC. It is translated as CASSRWAGFSYEQYF.

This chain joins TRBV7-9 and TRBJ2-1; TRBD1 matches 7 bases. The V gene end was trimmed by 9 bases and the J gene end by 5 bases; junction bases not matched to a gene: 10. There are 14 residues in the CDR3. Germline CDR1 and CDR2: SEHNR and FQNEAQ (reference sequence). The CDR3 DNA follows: TGTGCCAGTTCGTCGGACAGGATTAACAATGAGCAGTTCTTC. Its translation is CASSSDRINNEQFF.

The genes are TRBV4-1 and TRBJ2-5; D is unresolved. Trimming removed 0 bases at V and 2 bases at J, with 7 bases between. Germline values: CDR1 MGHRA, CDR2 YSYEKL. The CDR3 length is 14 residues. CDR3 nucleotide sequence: TGCGCCAGCAGCCAAGATGCCCGGCAAGAGACCCAGTACTTC. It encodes CASSQDARQETQYF.

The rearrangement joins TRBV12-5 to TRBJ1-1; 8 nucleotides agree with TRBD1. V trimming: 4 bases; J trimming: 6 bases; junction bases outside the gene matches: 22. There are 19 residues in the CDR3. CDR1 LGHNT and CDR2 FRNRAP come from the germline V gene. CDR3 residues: CASGWTPPDRGLFGPEAFF. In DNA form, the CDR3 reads TGTGCTAGTGGTTGGACGCCCCCTGACAGGGGCCTGTTCGGGCCTGAAGCTTTCTTT.

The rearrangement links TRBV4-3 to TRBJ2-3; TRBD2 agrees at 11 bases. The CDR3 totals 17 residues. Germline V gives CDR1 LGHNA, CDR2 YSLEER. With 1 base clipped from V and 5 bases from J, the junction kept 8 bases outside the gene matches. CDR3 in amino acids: CASSQALSLAGVDTQYF. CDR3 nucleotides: TGCGCCAGCAGCCAAGCCCTATCACTAGCGGGGGTAGATACGCAGTATTTT.